This T cell receptor beta chain was profiled in a study of blood T cell repertoires in COVID-19. Turning to the study itself: Spain, Italy and the United States supplied samples that represented acute and convalescent COVID-19. From T cells, B-cell-depleted T cells, or PBMCs came the material, which was cDNA or gDNA.

This CDR3 comprises 14 residues. With V trimmed by 3 bases and J by 2 bases, 6 bases remained unmatched. Germline loops: CDR1 DFQATT, CDR2 SNEGSKA (reference sequence). Per the study methods: It was from reference gene primer amplification that nucleated cell counts were estimated. Sequencing used immunoSEQ multiplex PCR; TCRdb keeps in-frame clones, though not all of them. V, J and clone size derive from that table, while D and trimming were established from the DNA sequence. The sample contains 100,000 or so clones, roughly 87% of which appear only once. The chain employs TRBV20-1 and TRBJ2-7, with TRBD2 matching 8 bases. This TCR was sampled from a middle-aged man with active COVID-19. Input material: peripheral blood. DNA for the CDR3: TGCAGTGCTAGTCGCGGGGGGAATACCTACGAGCAGTACTTC. Amino acid sequence: CSASRGGNTYEQYF.